These 20 T cell receptor beta chains were sequenced from one sample in a study of neoadjuvant nivolumab and ipilimumab in lung cancer. Sequenced by immunoSEQ multiplex PCR; TCRdb stores in-frame clones only, minus some. The data show 25,000 to 30,000 clones, about 78% seen once. Here the sequenced sample was tumor tissue, taken after neoadjuvant nivolumab, alone or with ipilimumab, at or shortly before surgery. These receptors were collected from an adult with non-small cell lung cancer.

The chain joins TRBV9 to TRBJ2-1; tentative D call: TRBD1 (5 bases). V was trimmed by 3 bases and J by 1 base, leaving 11 bases between them. This CDR3 comprises 15 residues. Germline V CDR1 and CDR2: SGDLS, YYNGEE. CDR3 in DNA: TGTGCCAGCAGCGCAGGGTTAAGGTCCTACAATGAGCAGTTCTTC. Residues: CASSAGLRSYNEQFF.

The chain couples TRBV30 to TRBJ1-4; D is unresolved. The germline CDR1 and CDR2 sequences are GTSNPN and SVGIG (reference sequence). The CDR3 is made up of 14 amino acids. The V gene lost 5 bases and the J gene lost 0 bases, with 10 bases spanning the gap. CDR3 nucleotide sequence: TGTGCCTGGGGGATGGGGTCAACTAATGAAAAACTGTTTTTT. Protein: CAWGMGSTNEKLFF.

The V call is TRBV7-2, the J call TRBJ2-1; D not certain. The CDR3 has 12 amino acids. Trimming pared 4 bases from V and 10 bases from J, leaving 11 bases between. CDR1 is SGHTA, CDR2 FQGNSA, per germline. For the CDR3, the DNA is TGTGCCAGCAGCTCTCGGATGAACGAGCAGTTCTTC. Translated, it gives CASSSRMNEQFF.

The chain combines TRBV11-2 with TRBJ1-6; tentative D call: TRBD1 (5 bases). Germline-derived CDR1 and CDR2 are SGHAT and FQNNGV. The V and J ends lost 0 bases and 3 bases respectively, with 6 bases between them. The CDR3 runs to 15 residues. This CDR3 is CASSLDGGYNSPLHF. In DNA, the CDR3 is TGTGCCAGCAGCTTAGACGGGGGCTATAATTCACCCCTCCACTTT.

The rearrangement uses TRBV5-1 and TRBJ2-3, with D perhaps matching TRBD1 (8 bases). The V end lost 4 bases, the J end lost 4 bases, and 22 bases lay between the germline ends. This CDR3 region has 17 residues. The germline gives CDR1 SGHRS, CDR2 YFSETQ. This CDR3 is CASSQFLGQGGADTQYF. CDR3 coding DNA: TGCGCCAGCAGCCAATTCCTCGGACAGGGAGGGGCAGATACGCAGTATTTT.

The sample holds a few counts of this clone. The chain couples TRBV20-1 to TRBJ1-1; possible D gene TRBD1, 5 bases. V was pared by 2 bases and J by 5 bases, with 6 bases between. The CDR3 has 11 residues. The V gene's germline CDR1 is DFQATT and CDR2 SNEGSKA (reference sequence). In nucleotides, the CDR3 is TGCAGTGCTAGAAGACAGACTGAAGCTTTCTTT. This codes for CSARRQTEAFF.

This rearrangement joins TRBV10-2 to TRBJ2-1, with 8 bases lining up with TRBD1. The CDR3 totals 16 residues. The germline V gene encodes CDR1 WSHSY and CDR2 SAAADI. With V trimmed by 2 bases and J by 0 bases, 3 bases remained unmatched. The DNA for the CDR3 is TGCGCCAGCAGTGAGACCACAGGGGGCTCCTACAATGAGCAGTTCTTC. Translated: CASSETTGGSYNEQFF.

V is TRBV27 and J is TRBJ2-1; no firm D call. This CDR3 is built from 14 residues. Germline CDR1 and CDR2: MNHEY and SMNVEV (reference sequence). V lost 8 bases and J 5 bases, leaving 16 bases between the germline ends. The CDR3, as DNA: TGTGCCAGCCGTGGTGGTTTAGGTAACAATGAGCAGTTCTTC. Residues: CASRGGLGNNEQFF.

For the CDR3, the DNA is TGTGCCAGCAGCTCCGCGCCTAGCGGTAGCTCCTACAATGAGCAGTTCTTC. This sequence encodes CASSSAPSGSSYNEQFF. The gene calls are TRBV5-4 and TRBJ2-1, with 7 bases identical to TRBD2. The length of the CDR3 is 17 residues. Germline CDR1 and CDR2: SGHNT and YYREEE (reference sequence). V trimming: 3 bases; J trimming: 0 bases; junction bases outside the gene matches: 9.

J is TRBJ1-4 and V is TRBV11-2, with a possible D match to TRBD1 (5 bases). In germline, CDR1 is SGHAT, CDR2 FQNNGV. Trimming stripped 2 bases from V and 6 bases from J, with 22 bases between. CDR3 size: 18 residues. The CDR3 sequence: CASSLNNLLGREDEKLFF. In DNA, the CDR3 is TGTGCCAGCAGCTTAAATAATCTTTTGGGCAGGGAAGATGAAAAACTGTTTTTT.

V usage is TRBV6-1 and J usage is TRBJ2-2, with D perhaps being TRBD1 or TRBD2 (5 bases each). Germline loops: CDR1 MNHNS, CDR2 SASEGT. V dropped 10 bases and J dropped 6 bases, with 9 bases sitting between them. The CDR3 sequence is 11 residues long. DNA of the CDR3: TGTGCCATGCTGGGACCCGGGGAGCTGTTTTTT. Translating it yields CAMLGPGELFF.

J is TRBJ2-2 and V is TRBV15; D is perhaps TRBD1 (6 bases). V shed 1 base and J shed 5 bases, with 11 bases lying between them. The CDR3 loop spans 15 amino acids. Germline V gives CDR1 LNHNV, CDR2 YYDKDF (reference sequence). CDR3 residues: CATSRAGAITGELFF. CDR3 coding DNA: TGTGCCACCAGCAGAGCAGGGGCCATTACCGGGGAGCTGTTTTTT.

The chain employs TRBV9 and TRBJ2-5; D ambiguous. This CDR3 has 13 residues. Germline assignment: CDR1 SGDLS and CDR2 YYNGEE. The V end lost 1 base, the J end lost 2 bases, and 6 bases lay between the germline ends. CDR3 DNA sequence: TGTGCCAGCAGCGTATCACAGCAAGAGACCCAGTACTTC. Amino acid sequence: CASSVSQQETQYF. Looking up the rest from reference TRBV9 and TRBJ2-5 gives the full variable domain: DSGVTQTPKHLITATGQRVTLRCSPRSGDLSVYWYQQSLDQGLQFLIQYYNGEERAKGNILERFSAQQFPDLHSELNLSSLELGDSALYFCASSVSQQETQYFGPGTRLLVL.

CDR3 amino acids: CASSYDGNNYGYTF. The CDR3 DNA reads TGTGCCAGCAGCTACGACGGGAATAACTATGGCTACACCTTC. The chain recombines TRBV6-5 with TRBJ1-2, with D uncertain. The CDR3 has 14 residues. Germline loops: CDR1 MNHEY, CDR2 SVGAGI. Trimming removed 6 bases from V and 1 base from J, with 12 bases in between.

The chain is built from TRBV29-1 and TRBJ1-1; tentatively, D is TRBD1 (5 bases). Trimming left V 2 bases short and J 7 bases short, with 17 bases between. The germline gives CDR1 SQVTM, CDR2 ANQGSEA. The CDR3 totals 14 residues. CDR3 sequence reads: CSVERGSNKGEAFF. CDR3 nucleotides: TGCAGCGTTGAAAGGGGTTCGAACAAGGGTGAAGCTTTCTTT.

The chain couples TRBV2 to TRBJ2-3, with D possibly matching TRBD2 (5 bases). Deletions cut 6 bases from V and 3 bases from J, with 19 bases between. The CDR3 length is 16 residues. From germline, CDR1 is SNHLY and CDR2 FYNNEI. The CDR3 DNA reads as TGTGCCAGCAGATCATCACAACCCAGAGGGACAGATACGCAGTATTTT. Amino acids: CASRSSQPRGTDTQYF.

This chain uses TRBV5-1 with TRBJ2-3; D is unresolved. The CDR3 loop spans 14 amino acids. Trimming shortened V by 1 base and J by 0 bases, and 6 bases separated the two germline ends. CDR1 and CDR2 from the germline V gene are SGHRS and YFSETQ. The CDR3 loop is CASSLPDSTDTQYF. CDR3 in DNA: TGCGCCAGCAGCTTGCCCGACAGCACAGATACGCAGTATTTT.

This clone occurred a few times. V usage is TRBV7-9 and J usage is TRBJ2-5; D unclear. From germline, CDR1 is SEHNR and CDR2 FQNEAQ (reference sequence). This CDR3 has 13 residues. The ends were cut back, 2 bases at V and 5 bases at J, with 9 bases in the middle. CDR3 residues: CASSLRGLETQYF. The DNA of the CDR3 is TGTGCCAGCAGCTTACGCGGTCTGGAGACCCAGTACTTC.

The chain recombines TRBV7-2 with TRBJ2-1, with 9 bases aligning to TRBD2. The trim removed 1 base at V and 9 bases at J, leaving 7 bases unmatched. This CDR3 is 15 amino acids long. CDR1 is SGHTA, CDR2 FQGNSA, per germline. The CDR3 DNA is TGTGCCAGCAGCTTAGTACCTAGCGGGGATGGTGAGCAGTTCTTC. Its translation: CASSLVPSGDGEQFF.

This chain uses TRBV7-2 with TRBJ1-3; D uncertain. Trimming pared 1 base from V and 9 bases from J, leaving 7 bases between. CDR3 length equals 12 residues. Germline V gene sequence: CDR1 SGHTA, CDR2 FQGNSA. The DNA for the CDR3 is TGTGCCAGCAGCTTAGAGGCGGCCACCATATATTTT. Protein product: CASSLEAATIYF.